Below are 31 T cell receptor beta chains sequenced from a single sample in a study of blood T cells in healthy people across ages. Combining a sample-barcoded 5' primer with a J-beta primer mix, a second PCR ran for 7 to 11 cycles. Using its own MiXCR run on the 5' RACE reads, TCRdb lists one record per CDR3 protein. This sample yields roughly 570,000 distinct CDR3 sequences, of which approximately 25% are seen a single time; less than 20% belongs to the top ten. The sample comprised blood. Receptors originate from a woman in her seventies in good health.

The chain joins TRBV4-2 to TRBJ2-3; 8 bases are a match to TRBD2. This CDR3 is 17 amino acids long. In germline, CDR1 is LGHNA, CDR2 YNFKEQ. Trimming cost V 0 bases and J 4 bases; bases outside gene matches: 9. The CDR3 nucleotides are TGTGCCAGCAGCCAAGATCTGAGCGGGGGTAGCTCAGATACGCAGTATTTT. Translated: CASSQDLSGGSSDTQYF.

The chain is built from TRBV7-2 and TRBJ2-5, with 7 positions matching TRBD2. The end of the DNA aligns better with TRBJ2-1, so the J call may be wrong. CDR1 SGHTA and CDR2 FQGNSA come from the germline V gene. The CDR3 is made up of 19 amino acids. CDR3 amino acids: CASSLKPAGDVIFGNEQFF. CDR3 DNA: TGTGCCAGCAGCTTAAAGCCGGCGGGGGACGTAATTTTTGGCAATGAGCAGTTCTTC.

The chain joins TRBV7-2 to TRBJ1-2; TRBD1 is a possible D gene (6 bases). Germline lookup yields CDR1 SGHTA and CDR2 FQGNSA. The CDR3 has 11 residues. V dropped 4 bases and J dropped 7 bases, with 7 bases sitting between them. The CDR3 DNA follows: TGTGCCAGCAGCTACAGGGTTGGCTACACCTTC. It encodes CASSYRVGYTF. Full variable domain (outside the CDR3, taken from reference TRBV7-2 and TRBJ1-2): GAGVSQSPSNKVTEKGKDVELRCDPISGHTALYWYRQSLGQGLEFLIYFQGNSAPDKSGLPSDRFSAERTGGSVSTLTIQRTQQEDSAVYLCASSYRVGYTFGSGTRLTVV.

As concerns this clonotype: In this CDR3 the conserved last residue, phenylalanine or tryptophan, is missing, so a read error is likely. The CDR3 nucleotides are TGCGCCAGCAGCCAGGGACATTACGAGCAGTACTCC. It specifies CASSQGHYEQYS. The chain carries TRBV5-1 and TRBJ2-7; perhaps TRBD1 as D (6 bases). Trimming pared 4 bases from V and 4 bases from J, leaving 9 bases between. Germline V gene sequence: CDR1 SGHRS, CDR2 YFSETQ. The CDR3 has 12 residues.

There are a few counts of this clonotype. The V call is TRBV6-2 or TRBV6-3, the J call TRBJ1-2; the D gene is possibly TRBD1 (5 bases). Germline CDR1 is MNHEY and CDR2 is SVGEGT. V was shortened by 5 bases and J by 4 bases, with 14 bases between the two germline ends. CDR3 size: 14 residues. For the CDR3, the DNA is TGTGCCAGCAGTCCCCGGCTAGGGACCTATGGCTACACCTTC. Its translation is CASSPRLGTYGYTF.

The gene calls are TRBV29-1 and TRBJ1-3, with no clear D. V was cut by 7 bases and J by 0 bases, with 10 bases left in between. CDR1 and CDR2 (germline): SQVTM, ANQGSEA. This CDR3 spans 13 amino acids. CDR3 residues: CSARRGSGNTIYF. In DNA form, the CDR3 reads TGCAGCGCCCGGCGGGGCTCTGGAAACACCATATATTTT.

This sequence joins TRBV4-3 and TRBJ1-4; no reliable D call. The CDR3 runs to 14 residues. Deletions cut 0 bases from V and 10 bases from J, with 12 bases between. The germline gives CDR1 LGHNA, CDR2 YSLEER. The CDR3 loop is CASSQEARGRKLFF. The DNA for the CDR3 is TGCGCCAGCAGCCAAGAGGCCCGGGGTAGAAAACTGTTTTTT.

The V gene is TRBV15, the J gene TRBJ2-5; D unclear. With the DNA end fitting TRBJ2-7 better, the J assignment may be wrong. Germline CDR1 LNHNV, CDR2 YYDKDF (reference sequence). This CDR3 region has 13 residues. CDR3: CATSRDSSYEQYF. The CDR3, as DNA: TGTGCCACCAGCAGAGACAGCTCCTACGAGCAGTACTTC.

V and J are TRBV4-2 and TRBJ2-5; TRBD1 or TRBD2 may be the D gene (5 bases each). The V end was cut by 0 bases, the J end by 5 bases, with 16 bases between. From germline, CDR1 is LGHNA and CDR2 YNFKEQ. The CDR3 runs to 16 residues. The CDR3 DNA is TGTGCCAGCAGCCAAGATGTCGGGGCAGGAAGGGAGACCCAGTACTTC. Encoded protein: CASSQDVGAGRETQYF.

The rearrangement joins TRBV6-5 to TRBJ2-3, with a tentative D call TRBD2 (5 bases). The CDR3 covers 16 residues. CDR1 and CDR2 (germline): MNHEY, SVGAGI. The V and J ends lost 0 bases and 1 base respectively, with 11 bases between them. In nucleotides, the CDR3 is TGTGCCAGCAGTTACTCGCCAGTTAGCGGCACAGATACGCAGTATTTT. Amino acids: CASSYSPVSGTDTQYF.

This chain connects TRBV7-9 to TRBJ2-5, with 7 bases aligning to TRBD2. J lost 0 bases, V lost 5 bases, and 9 bases had no gene match. The V gene's germline CDR1 is SEHNR and CDR2 FQNEAQ (reference sequence). CDR3 size: 16 residues. CDR3 nucleotide sequence: TGTGCCAGCAGCACCCCGGGACTAACATACCAAGAGACCCAGTACTTC. As protein: CASSTPGLTYQETQYF.

This chain connects TRBV7-3 to TRBJ2-1; D perhaps matches TRBD2 (5 bases). CDR1 is SGHTA, CDR2 FQGTGA, per germline. CDR3 length: 15 amino acids. Between the trimmed V and J ends, which lost 5 bases and 6 bases, there was a span of 17 bases. CDR3 DNA sequence: TGTGCCAGCAGCCCCTCTACCAGCGGAGGCAATGAGCAGTTCTTC. This sequence encodes CASSPSTSGGNEQFF.

V is TRBV7-6 and J is TRBJ2-2, with 10 bases fitting TRBD2. The J segment lost 0 bases and the V segment lost 2 bases, leaving 6 bases of the junction unmatched. Germline lookup yields CDR1 SGHVS and CDR2 FNYEAQ. There are 18 residues in the CDR3. DNA for the CDR3: TGTGCCAGCAGCTTATTATTAGCGGGGGGTTCGAACACCGGGGAGCTGTTTTTT. It codes for CASSLLLAGGSNTGELFF.

This clonotype has more than one count but fewer than ten. This sequence joins TRBV5-4 and TRBJ2-3; 8 bases are a match to TRBD2. The CDR3 has 13 residues. Trimming cost V 3 bases and J 11 bases; bases outside gene matches: 8. Germline assignment: CDR1 SGHNT and CDR2 YYREEE (reference sequence). CDR3 residues: CASSSGAGVEQYF. As DNA, the CDR3 is TGTGCCAGCAGCTCCGGAGCGGGAGTTGAGCAGTATTTT. The full variable domain, its missing parts supplied by reference TRBV5-4 and TRBJ2-3, is ETGVTQSPTHLIKTRGQQVTLRCSSQSGHNTVSWYQQALGQGPQFIFQYYREEENGRGNFPPRFSGLQFPNYSSELNVNALELDDSALYLCASSSGAGVEQYFGPGTRLTVL.

This clonotype was seen a handful of times. This clone may be a read error of a much larger clone one base away. The chain joins TRBV7-9 to TRBJ2-5; no definite D call. Per germline, CDR1 SEHNR and CDR2 FQNEAQ (reference sequence). Trimming left V 5 bases short and J 0 bases short, with 19 bases between. This CDR3 comprises 17 residues. The chain's CDR3 is CASSPGFDSGNQETQYF. The CDR3 DNA reads as TGTGCCAGCAGCCCCGGGTTTGATTCCGGAAACCAAGAGACCCAGTACTTC.

This sequence joins TRBV6-2 or TRBV6-3 and TRBJ2-5, with D possibly matching TRBD2 (6 bases). With the DNA end fitting TRBJ2-7 better, the J assignment may be wrong. The CDR3 is 16 residues long. Germline V gene sequence: CDR1 MNHEY, CDR2 SVGEGT. Here the CDR3 reads CASSLQGSGSSYEQYF. CDR3 DNA sequence: TGTGCCAGCAGCCTCCAGGGCTCCGGGAGTTCCTACGAGCAGTACTTC.

This clonotype appeared a few times. V gene TRBV10-3 combines with J gene TRBJ2-3; D is undetermined. This CDR3 is 14 amino acids long. CDR1 and CDR2 from the germline V gene are ENHRY and SYGVKD. The V end was cut by 6 bases, the J end by 0 bases, with 10 bases between. The DNA of the CDR3 is TGTGCCATCAGAAGTGATACTAGCACAGATACGCAGTATTTT. Protein product: CAIRSDTSTDTQYF.

The table lists this clonotype with many counts. The chain links TRBV7-9 to TRBJ1-2; D is perhaps TRBD1 (5 bases). The CDR3 has 13 amino acids. Germline V gene lookup returns CDR1 SEHNR and CDR2 FQNEAQ (reference sequence). Trimming pared 2 bases from V and 4 bases from J, leaving 8 bases between. The CDR3 region has the DNA TGTGCCAGCAGCTTAAAGCAGGGCTATGGCTACACCTTC. It translates to CASSLKQGYGYTF.

The chain couples TRBV27 to TRBJ2-7, with a tentative D call TRBD1 (6 bases). Germline CDR1 reads MNHEY; CDR2 reads SMNVEV (reference sequence). CDR3 length: 16 amino acids. Trimming took 3 bases from V and 3 from J, leaving 18 bases between them. This CDR3 reads CASSFNLRTAYYEQYF. In nucleotides, the CDR3 is TGTGCCAGCAGTTTCAACCTACGGACAGCTTACTACGAGCAGTACTTC.

This clonotype was found a few times. The V and J genes are TRBV19 and TRBJ2-3; D might be TRBD1 (6 bases). Germline CDR1 reads LNHDA; CDR2 reads SQIVND (reference sequence). The V gene lost 2 bases and the J gene lost 5 bases, with 8 bases spanning the gap. The length of the CDR3 is 13 residues. The CDR3 coding sequence is TGTGCCAGTAGTATAAACAGGGAAGATACGCAGTATTTT. Translation: CASSINREDTQYF.

This clonotype was picked up a small number of times. The chain uses TRBV5-1 and TRBJ2-2, with 11 bases fitting TRBD2. The V gene end was trimmed by 3 bases and the J gene end by 8 bases; junction bases not matched to a gene: 9. The germline V gene has CDR1 SGHRS and CDR2 YFSETQ. This CDR3 is built from 16 residues. CDR3 sequence reads: CASSSTSGETTGELFF. In DNA, the CDR3 is TGCGCCAGCAGCTCGACTAGCGGGGAGACGACGGGGGAGCTGTTTTTT.

This clonotype was counted between two and nine times. The chain recombines TRBV4-2 with TRBJ2-1, with unresolved D. Per germline, CDR1 LGHNA and CDR2 YNFKEQ. V shed 1 base and J shed 0 bases, with 10 bases lying between them. This CDR3 has 16 residues. The CDR3 DNA reads TGTGCCAGCAGCCAAGCGACTGGAAGCTCCTACAATGAGCAGTTCTTC. Translated: CASSQATGSSYNEQFF.

This rearrangement joins TRBV12-3 or TRBV12-4 to TRBJ2-7, with TRBD1 as a possible D gene (6 bases). With 11 bases removed from V and 2 bases from J, the gap between germline ends came to 16 bases. This CDR3 has 13 amino acids. CDR3 sequence reads: CAGRDTTPYEQYF. The CDR3 DNA reads as TGTGCCGGCCGGGACACCACCCCCTACGAGCAGTACTTC.

This clonotype was seen more than once but under ten times. The CDR3 DNA reads as TGTGCCAGCAGCTCGCCGGGGGTAGGGCTAGCGGGGGGCGGGCAGTTCTTC. Translated: CASSSPGVGLAGGGQFF. The chain joins TRBV11-1 to TRBJ2-1, with 11 bases lining up with TRBD2. The length of the CDR3 is 17 residues. CDR1 is SGHAT, CDR2 FQDESV, per germline (reference sequence). Trimming took 4 bases from V and 12 from J; bases not matched to a gene: 17.

There are a few counts of this clonotype. This may come from a read error, since a much larger clone is one base off. The chain carries TRBV9 and TRBJ2-1; D is uncertain. TRBJ2-7 matches the DNA end more closely, so the J call is doubtful. The germline V gene has CDR1 SGDLS and CDR2 YYNGEE. The CDR3 sequence is 13 residues long. Written as DNA, the CDR3 is TGTGCCAGCAGCTCCCGCCCCGGCGAAGAGCAGTACTTC. This sequence encodes CASSSRPGEEQYF.

In its sample, this clonotype was seen a few times. The chain combines TRBV2 with TRBJ2-7; 9 bases fit TRBD1. The CDR3 runs to 14 residues. The junction had 0 bases not matched to a gene; V was cut back by 1 base and J by 2 bases. Looked up from germline, CDR1 is SNHLY and CDR2 is FYNNEI. CDR3 residues: CASSEGQGAYEQYF. The CDR3 region has the DNA TGTGCCAGCAGTGAAGGACAGGGGGCCTACGAGCAGTACTTC.

As regards this clonotype: The CDR3 end shows no conserved phenylalanine or tryptophan, and so a read error is likely. This chain uses TRBV16 with TRBJ2-6; tentative D call: TRBD1 (7 bases). In germline, CDR1 is KGHSY, CDR2 FQNENV. V dropped 4 bases and J dropped 13 bases, with 17 bases sitting between them. The CDR3 has 14 amino acids. CDR3 loop: CASSRPAGGLVLTL. The CDR3 coding sequence is TGTGCCAGCAGCCGTCCGGCAGGGGGGCTAGTCCTGACTCTC.

This clonotype turned up a few times. CDR3 in amino acids: CASSQDPYRGNQPQHF. The CDR3 DNA is TGCGCCAGCAGCCAAGATCCCTATAGGGGCAATCAGCCCCAGCATTTT. V is TRBV4-3 and J is TRBJ1-5, with D unresolved. CDR1 is LGHNA, CDR2 YSLEER, per germline. The CDR3 runs 16 residues. V was trimmed by 0 bases and J by 2 bases, leaving 11 bases between them.

This clonotype was seen only once. The V and J genes are TRBV4-1 and TRBJ1-1; no firm D call. The CDR3 covers 15 residues. Germline values: CDR1 MGHRA, CDR2 YSYEKL. V was trimmed by 0 bases and J by 5 bases, leaving 13 bases between them. The CDR3 loop reads CASSQEGQGGTEAFF. The CDR3, as DNA: TGCGCCAGCAGCCAAGAAGGGCAAGGAGGGACTGAAGCTTTCTTT.

The CDR3 here is CSARTSGALSYNEQFF. The DNA for the CDR3 is TGCAGTGCTAGGACTAGCGGGGCTCTCTCCTACAATGAGCAGTTCTTC. The rearrangement joins TRBV20-1 to TRBJ2-1; 11 positions match TRBD2. The CDR3 sequence is 16 residues long. Losses at the gene ends were 3 bases for V and 0 bases for J; bases not matched to a gene: 4. Germline lookup yields CDR1 DFQATT and CDR2 SNEGSKA (reference sequence).

This clonotype has more than one count but fewer than ten. The chain carries TRBV9 and TRBJ2-1; TRBD2 matches 11 bases. Germline-derived CDR1 and CDR2 are SGDLS and YYNGEE. This CDR3 region has 16 residues. The trim removed 2 bases at V and 9 bases at J, leaving 10 bases unmatched. The CDR3 DNA is TGTGCCAGCAGCGTCACCTTAGCGGGGGGGCGAGGTGAGCAGTTCTTC. Its translation is CASSVTLAGGRGEQFF.